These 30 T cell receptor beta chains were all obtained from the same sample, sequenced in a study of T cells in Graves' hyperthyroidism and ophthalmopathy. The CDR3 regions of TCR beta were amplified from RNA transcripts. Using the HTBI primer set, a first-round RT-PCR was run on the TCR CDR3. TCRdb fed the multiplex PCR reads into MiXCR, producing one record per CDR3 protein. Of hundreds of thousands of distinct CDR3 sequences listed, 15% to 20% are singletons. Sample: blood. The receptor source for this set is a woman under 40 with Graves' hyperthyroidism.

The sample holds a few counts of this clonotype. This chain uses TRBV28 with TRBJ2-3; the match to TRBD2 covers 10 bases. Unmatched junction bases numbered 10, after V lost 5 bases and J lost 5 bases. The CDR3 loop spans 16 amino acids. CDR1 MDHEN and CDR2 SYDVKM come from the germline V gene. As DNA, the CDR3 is TGTGCCAGCAGTCCCCATCTAGCGGGAGCCGAAGATACGCAGTATTTT. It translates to CASSPHLAGAEDTQYF. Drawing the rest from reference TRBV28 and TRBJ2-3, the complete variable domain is DVKVTQSSRYLVKRTGEKVFLECVQDMDHENMFWYRQDPGLGLRLIYFSYDVKMKEKGDIPEGYSVSREKKERFSLILESASTNQTSMYLCASSPHLAGAEDTQYFGPGTRLTVL.

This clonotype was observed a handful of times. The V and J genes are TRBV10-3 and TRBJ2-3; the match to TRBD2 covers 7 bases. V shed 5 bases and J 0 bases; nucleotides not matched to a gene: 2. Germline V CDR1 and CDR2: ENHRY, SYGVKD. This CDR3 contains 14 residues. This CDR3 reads CAISTSVSTDTQYF. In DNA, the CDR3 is TGTGCCATCAGTACTAGCGTCAGCACAGATACGCAGTATTTT.

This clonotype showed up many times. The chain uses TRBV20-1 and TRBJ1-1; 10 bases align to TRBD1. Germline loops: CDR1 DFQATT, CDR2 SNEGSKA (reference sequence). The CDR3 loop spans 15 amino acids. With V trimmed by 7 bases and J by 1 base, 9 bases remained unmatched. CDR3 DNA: TGCAGTGTCACCGGGACAGGGGATTCGAACACTGAAGCTTTCTTT. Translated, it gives CSVTGTGDSNTEAFF.

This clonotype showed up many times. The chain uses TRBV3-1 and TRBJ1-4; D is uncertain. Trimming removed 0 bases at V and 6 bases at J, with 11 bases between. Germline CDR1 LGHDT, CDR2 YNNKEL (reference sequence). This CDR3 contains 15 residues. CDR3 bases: TGTGCCAGCAGCCAAGATCTACAGTCTGATGAAAAACTGTTTTTT. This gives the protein CASSQDLQSDEKLFF.

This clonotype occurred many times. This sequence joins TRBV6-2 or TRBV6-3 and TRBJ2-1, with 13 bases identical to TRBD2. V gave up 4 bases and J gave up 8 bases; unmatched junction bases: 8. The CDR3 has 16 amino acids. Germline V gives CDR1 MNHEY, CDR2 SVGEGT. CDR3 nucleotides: TGTGCCAGCAGTTGGGGACTAGCGGGAACTAGCGATGAGCAGTTCTTC. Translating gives CASSWGLAGTSDEQFF.

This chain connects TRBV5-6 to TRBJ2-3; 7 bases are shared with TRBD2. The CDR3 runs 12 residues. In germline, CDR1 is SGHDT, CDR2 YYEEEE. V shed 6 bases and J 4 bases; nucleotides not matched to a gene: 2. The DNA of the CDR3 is TGTGCCAGCACCCGGGGGGCAGATACGCAGTATTTT. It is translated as CASTRGADTQYF.

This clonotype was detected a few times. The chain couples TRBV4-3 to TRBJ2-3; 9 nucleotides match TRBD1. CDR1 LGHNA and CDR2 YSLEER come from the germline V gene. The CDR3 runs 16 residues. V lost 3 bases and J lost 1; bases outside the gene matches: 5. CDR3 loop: CASSQGDRVGTDTQYF. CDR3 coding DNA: TGCGCCAGCAGCCAGGGGGACAGGGTGGGCACAGATACGCAGTATTTT.

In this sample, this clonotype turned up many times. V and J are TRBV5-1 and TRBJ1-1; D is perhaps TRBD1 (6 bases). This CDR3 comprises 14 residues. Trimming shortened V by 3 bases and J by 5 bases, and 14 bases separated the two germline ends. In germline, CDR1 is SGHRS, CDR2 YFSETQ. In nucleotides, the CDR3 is TGCGCCAGCAGCTGGGGCTTACAGGGTACTGAAGCTTTCTTT. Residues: CASSWGLQGTEAFF.

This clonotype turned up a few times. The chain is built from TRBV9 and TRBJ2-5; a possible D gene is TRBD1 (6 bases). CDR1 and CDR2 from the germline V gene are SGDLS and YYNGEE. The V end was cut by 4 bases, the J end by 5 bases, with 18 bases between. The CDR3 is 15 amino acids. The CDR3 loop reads CASSTGPRGRETQYF. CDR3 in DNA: TGTGCCAGCAGCACCGGCCCCAGGGGTCGCGAGACCCAGTACTTC.

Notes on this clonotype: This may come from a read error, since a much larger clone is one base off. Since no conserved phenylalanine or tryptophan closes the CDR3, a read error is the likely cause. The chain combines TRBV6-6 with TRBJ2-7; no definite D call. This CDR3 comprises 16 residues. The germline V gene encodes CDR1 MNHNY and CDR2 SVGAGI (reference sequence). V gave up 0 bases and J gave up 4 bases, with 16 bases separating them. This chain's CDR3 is CASSYSTASSQYEQYI. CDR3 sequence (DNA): TGTGCCAGCAGTTACTCGACGGCCTCATCTCAATACGAGCAGTACATC.

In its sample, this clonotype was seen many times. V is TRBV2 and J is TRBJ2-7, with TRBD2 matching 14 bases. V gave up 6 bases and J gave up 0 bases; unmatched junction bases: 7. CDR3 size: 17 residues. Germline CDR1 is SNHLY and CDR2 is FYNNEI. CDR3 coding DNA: TGTGCCAGCAGCCAGATCGGGACTAGCGGGGGCTCCTACGAGCAGTACTTC. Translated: CASSQIGTSGGSYEQYF.

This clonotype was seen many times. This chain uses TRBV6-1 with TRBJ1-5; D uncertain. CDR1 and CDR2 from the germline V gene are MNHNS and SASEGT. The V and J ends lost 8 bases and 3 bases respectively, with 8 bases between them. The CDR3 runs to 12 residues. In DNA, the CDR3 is TGTGCCAGCGGACTAAACAATCAGCCCCAGCATTTT. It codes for CASGLNNQPQHF.

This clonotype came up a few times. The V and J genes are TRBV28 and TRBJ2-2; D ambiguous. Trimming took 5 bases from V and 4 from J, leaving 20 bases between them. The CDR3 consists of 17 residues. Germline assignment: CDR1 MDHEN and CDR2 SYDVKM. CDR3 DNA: TGTGCCAGCAGTCCCCGGGTCAATTACTCGGGCACCGGGGAGCTGTTTTTT. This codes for CASSPRVNYSGTGELFF.

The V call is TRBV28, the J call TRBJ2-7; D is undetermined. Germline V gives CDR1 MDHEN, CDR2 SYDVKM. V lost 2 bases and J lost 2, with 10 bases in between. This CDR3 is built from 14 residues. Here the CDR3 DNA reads TGTGCCAGCAGTTTAGAGGCAGTTCCCTACGAGCAGTACTTC. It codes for CASSLEAVPYEQYF.

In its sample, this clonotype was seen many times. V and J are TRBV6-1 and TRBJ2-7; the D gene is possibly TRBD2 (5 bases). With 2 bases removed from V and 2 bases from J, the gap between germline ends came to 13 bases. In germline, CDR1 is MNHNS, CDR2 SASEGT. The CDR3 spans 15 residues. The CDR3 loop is CASSEIVGSPYEQYF. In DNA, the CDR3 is TGTGCCAGCAGTGAAATCGTAGGGAGCCCCTACGAGCAGTACTTC.

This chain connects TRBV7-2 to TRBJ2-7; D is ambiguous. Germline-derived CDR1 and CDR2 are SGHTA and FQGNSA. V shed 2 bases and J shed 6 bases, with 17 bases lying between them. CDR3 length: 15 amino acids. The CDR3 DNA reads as TGTGCCAGCAGCTTATTTGAGGCTCGAGGTGGCGAGCAGTACTTC. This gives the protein CASSLFEARGGEQYF.

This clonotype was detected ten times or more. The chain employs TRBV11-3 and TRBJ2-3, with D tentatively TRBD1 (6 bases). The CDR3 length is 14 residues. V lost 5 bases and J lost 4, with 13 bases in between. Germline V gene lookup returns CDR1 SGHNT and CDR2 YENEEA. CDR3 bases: TGTGCCAGCAGCCCTGGGACACCGTCAGATACGCAGTATTTT. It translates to CASSPGTPSDTQYF.

The CDR3 protein is CASSVAGQLYNEQFF. The CDR3 coding sequence is TGTGCCAGCAGCGTAGCGGGACAGTTATACAATGAGCAGTTCTTC. The genes are TRBV9 and TRBJ2-1; 7 nucleotides agree with TRBD1. Looked up from germline, CDR1 is SGDLS and CDR2 is YYNGEE. V was pared by 0 bases and J by 4 bases, with 4 bases of the junction left unmatched. The CDR3 consists of 15 residues.

CDR3 sequence reads: CASSLGGGGYNEQYF. The CDR3 DNA follows: TGTGCCAGCAGCTTAGGAGGGGGCGGCTACAACGAGCAGTACTTC. The gene calls are TRBV11-2 and TRBJ2-7; 7 bases line up with TRBD1. This CDR3 contains 15 residues. After removal of 1 base from V and 5 bases from J, the junction contained 8 bases not matched to a gene. The germline gives CDR1 SGHAT, CDR2 FQNNGV. The whole variable domain, filled in from reference TRBV11-2 and TRBJ2-7, reads EAGVAQSPRYKIIEKRQSVAFWCNPISGHATLYWYQQILGQGPKLLIQFQNNGVVDDSQLPKDRFSAERLKGVDSTLKIQPAKLEDSAVYLCASSLGGGGYNEQYFGPGTRLTVT.

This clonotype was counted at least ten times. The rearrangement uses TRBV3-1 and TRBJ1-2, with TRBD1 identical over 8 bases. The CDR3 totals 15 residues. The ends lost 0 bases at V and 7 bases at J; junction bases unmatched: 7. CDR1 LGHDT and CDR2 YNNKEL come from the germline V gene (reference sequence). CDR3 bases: TGTGCCAGCAGCCAAGATTGGACAGGGAACCCTGGCTACACCTTC. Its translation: CASSQDWTGNPGYTF.

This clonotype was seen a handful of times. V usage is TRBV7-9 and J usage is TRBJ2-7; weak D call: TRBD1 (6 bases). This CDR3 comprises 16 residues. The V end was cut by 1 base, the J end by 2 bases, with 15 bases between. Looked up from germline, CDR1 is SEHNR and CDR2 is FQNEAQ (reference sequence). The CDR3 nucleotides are TGTGCCAGCAGCTTAGAAGGTGGGACAAAGACCTACGAGCAGTACTTC. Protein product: CASSLEGGTKTYEQYF.

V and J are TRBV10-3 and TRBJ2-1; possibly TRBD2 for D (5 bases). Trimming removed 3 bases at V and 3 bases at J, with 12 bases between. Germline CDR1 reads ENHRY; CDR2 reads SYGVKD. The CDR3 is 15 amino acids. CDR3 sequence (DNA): TGTGCCATCAGTGAAGGGAGCTTAGGCTACAATGAGCAGTTCTTC. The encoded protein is CAISEGSLGYNEQFF.

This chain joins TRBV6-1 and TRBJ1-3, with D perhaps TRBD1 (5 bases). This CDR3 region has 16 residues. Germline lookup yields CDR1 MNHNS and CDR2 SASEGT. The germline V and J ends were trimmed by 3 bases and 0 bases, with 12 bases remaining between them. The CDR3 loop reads CASSDLGTASGNTIYF. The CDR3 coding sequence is TGTGCCAGCAGTGACCTCGGGACGGCCTCTGGAAACACCATATATTTT.

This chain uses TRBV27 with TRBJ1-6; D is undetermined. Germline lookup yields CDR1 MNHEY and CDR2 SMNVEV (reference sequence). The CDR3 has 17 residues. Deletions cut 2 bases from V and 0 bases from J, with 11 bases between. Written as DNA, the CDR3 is TGTGCCAGCAGTTTAATGCGTGGGAGCTCCTATAATTCACCCCTCCACTTT. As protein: CASSLMRGSSYNSPLHF.

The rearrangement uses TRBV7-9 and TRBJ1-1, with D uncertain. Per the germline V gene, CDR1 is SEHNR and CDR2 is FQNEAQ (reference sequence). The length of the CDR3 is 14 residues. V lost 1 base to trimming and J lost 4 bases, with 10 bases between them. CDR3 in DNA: TGTGCCAGCAGCTTAGTAACTGTGGTCACTGAAGCTTTCTTT. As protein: CASSLVTVVTEAFF.

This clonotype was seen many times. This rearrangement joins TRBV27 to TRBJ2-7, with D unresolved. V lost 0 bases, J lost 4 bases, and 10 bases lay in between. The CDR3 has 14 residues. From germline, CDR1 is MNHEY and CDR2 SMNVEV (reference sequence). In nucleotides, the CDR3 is TGTGCCAGCAGTTTATCGGGATTGAATTACGAGCAGTACTTC. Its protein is CASSLSGLNYEQYF.

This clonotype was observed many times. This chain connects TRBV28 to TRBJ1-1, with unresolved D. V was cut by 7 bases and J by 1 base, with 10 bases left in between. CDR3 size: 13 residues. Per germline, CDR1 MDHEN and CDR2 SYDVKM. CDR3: CASKGQANTEAFF. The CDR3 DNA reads TGTGCCAGCAAGGGCCAGGCGAACACTGAAGCTTTCTTT.

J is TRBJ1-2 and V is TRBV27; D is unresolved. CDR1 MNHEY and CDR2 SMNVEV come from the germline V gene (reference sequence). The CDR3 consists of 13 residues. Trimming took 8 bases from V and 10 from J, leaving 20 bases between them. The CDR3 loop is CASGFRTTLLYTF. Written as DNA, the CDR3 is TGTGCCAGCGGATTCCGAACAACGCTACTCTACACCTTC.

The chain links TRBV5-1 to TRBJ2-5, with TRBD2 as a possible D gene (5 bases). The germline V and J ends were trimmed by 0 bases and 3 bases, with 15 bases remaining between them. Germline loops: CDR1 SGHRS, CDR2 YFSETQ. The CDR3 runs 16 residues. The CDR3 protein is CASSLELRASKETQYF. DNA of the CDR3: TGCGCCAGCAGCTTGGAATTGCGGGCTTCAAAAGAGACCCAGTACTTC.

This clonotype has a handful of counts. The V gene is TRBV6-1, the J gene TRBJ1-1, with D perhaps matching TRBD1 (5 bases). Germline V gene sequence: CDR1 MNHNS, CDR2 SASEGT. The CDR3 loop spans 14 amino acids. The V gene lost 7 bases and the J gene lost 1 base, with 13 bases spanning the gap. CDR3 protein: CASKFSTENTEAFF. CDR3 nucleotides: TGTGCCAGCAAGTTCTCGACAGAGAACACTGAAGCTTTCTTT.